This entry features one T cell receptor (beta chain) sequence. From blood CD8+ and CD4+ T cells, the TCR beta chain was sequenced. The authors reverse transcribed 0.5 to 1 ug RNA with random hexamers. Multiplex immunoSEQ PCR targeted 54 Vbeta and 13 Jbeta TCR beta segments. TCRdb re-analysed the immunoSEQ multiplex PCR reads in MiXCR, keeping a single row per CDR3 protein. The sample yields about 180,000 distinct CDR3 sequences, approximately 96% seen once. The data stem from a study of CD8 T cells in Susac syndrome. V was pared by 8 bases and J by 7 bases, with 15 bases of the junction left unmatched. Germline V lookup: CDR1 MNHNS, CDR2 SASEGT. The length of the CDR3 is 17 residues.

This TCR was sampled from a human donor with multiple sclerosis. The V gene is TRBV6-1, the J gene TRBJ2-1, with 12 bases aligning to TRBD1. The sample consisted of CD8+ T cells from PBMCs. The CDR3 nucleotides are TGTGCCAGCTCCTCGGGTGCCCCGGGACAGGGGGCGAATGAGCAGTTCTTC. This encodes CASSSGAPGQGANEQFF.